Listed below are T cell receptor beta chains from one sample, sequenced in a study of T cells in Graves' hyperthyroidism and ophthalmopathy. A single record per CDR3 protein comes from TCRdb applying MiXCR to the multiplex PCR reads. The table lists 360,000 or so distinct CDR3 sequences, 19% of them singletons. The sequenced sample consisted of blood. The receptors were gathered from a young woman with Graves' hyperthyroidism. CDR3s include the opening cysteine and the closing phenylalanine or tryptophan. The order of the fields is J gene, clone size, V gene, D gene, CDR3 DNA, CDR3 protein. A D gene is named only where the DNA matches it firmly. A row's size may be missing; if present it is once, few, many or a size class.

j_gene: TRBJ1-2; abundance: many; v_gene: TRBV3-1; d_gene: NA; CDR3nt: TGTGCCAGCAGCCAGGGACCCCGGAACTATGGCTACACCTTC; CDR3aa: CASSQGPRNYGYTF
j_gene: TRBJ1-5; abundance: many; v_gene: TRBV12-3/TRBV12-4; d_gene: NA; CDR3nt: TGTGCCAGCAGTTTTCCAGGGTCCAATCAGCCCCAGCATTTT; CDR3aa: CASSFPGSNQPQHF
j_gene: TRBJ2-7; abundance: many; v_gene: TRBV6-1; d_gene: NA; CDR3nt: TGTGCCAGCAGTGAGGGAGGTCGGTACGAGCAGTACTTC; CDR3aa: CASSEGGRYEQYF
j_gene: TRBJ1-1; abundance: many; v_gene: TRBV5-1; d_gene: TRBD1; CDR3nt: TGCGCCAGCAGCTCAGCAGGGGGCAGGTGGACTGAAGCTTTCTTT; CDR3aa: CASSSAGGRWTEAFF
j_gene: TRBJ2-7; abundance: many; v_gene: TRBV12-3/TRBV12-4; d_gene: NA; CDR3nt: TGTGCCAGCAGTCCAACGGGACTTCCTAGCTCCTACGAGCAGTACTTC; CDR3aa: CASSPTGLPSSYEQYF
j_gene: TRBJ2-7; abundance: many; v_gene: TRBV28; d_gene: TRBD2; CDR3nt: TGTGCCAGCGGGACTAGCGGGAGGTCCTACGAGCAGTACTTC; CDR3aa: CASGTSGRSYEQYF
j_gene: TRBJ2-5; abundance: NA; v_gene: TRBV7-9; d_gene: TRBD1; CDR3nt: TGTGCCACCACGGTGACAGGGGGGGGAGAGACCCAGTACTTC; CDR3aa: CATTVTGGGETQYF
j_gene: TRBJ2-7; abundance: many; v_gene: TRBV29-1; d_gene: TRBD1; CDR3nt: TGCAGCGCATCGGGACAGGGTGACGAGCAGTACTTC; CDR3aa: CSASGQGDEQYF
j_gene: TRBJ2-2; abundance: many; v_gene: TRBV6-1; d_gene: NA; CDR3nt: TGTGCCACCAATCAACCGAACACCGGGGAGCTGTTTTTT; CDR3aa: CATNQPNTGELFF
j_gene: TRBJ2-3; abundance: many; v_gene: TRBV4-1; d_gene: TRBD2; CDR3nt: TGCGCCAGCAGCCAAGGTCCGCGGGAGGCAGATACGCAGTATTTT; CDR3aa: CASSQGPREADTQYF
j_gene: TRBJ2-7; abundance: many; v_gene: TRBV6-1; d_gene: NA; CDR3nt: TGTGCCAGCAGGGACAGCCTCTCCTACGAGCAGTACTTC; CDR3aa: CASRDSLSYEQYF
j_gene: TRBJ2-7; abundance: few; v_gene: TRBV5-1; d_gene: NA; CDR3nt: TGCGCCAGCAGCTCGCAGAGAACAACTTACGAGCAGTACTTC; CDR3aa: CASSSQRTTYEQYF
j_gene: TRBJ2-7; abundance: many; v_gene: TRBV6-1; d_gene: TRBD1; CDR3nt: TGTGCCAGCAACCCCGGGACAGCAAGCTCCTACGAGCAGTACTTC; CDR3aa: CASNPGTASSYEQYF
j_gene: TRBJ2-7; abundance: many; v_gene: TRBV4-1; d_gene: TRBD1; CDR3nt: TGCGCCAGCAGCCAAGGCCGATACAGGGGACGAGGGTACGAGCAGTACTTC; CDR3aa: CASSQGRYRGRGYEQYF
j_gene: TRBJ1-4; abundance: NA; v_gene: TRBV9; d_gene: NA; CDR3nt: TGTGCCAGCAGCCCGCTTGGAGGCCCTGGTGAAAAACTGTTTTTT; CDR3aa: CASSPLGGPGEKLFF
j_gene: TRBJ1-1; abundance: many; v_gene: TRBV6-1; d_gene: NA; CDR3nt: TGTGCCAGCAGCCCCGGACCCCCTGGAGCTTTCTTT; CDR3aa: CASSPGPPGAFF
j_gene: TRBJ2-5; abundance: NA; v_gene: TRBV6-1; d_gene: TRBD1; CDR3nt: TGTGCCAGCAGTGAGGGTCCGGGACAGGGTCAAGAGACCCAGTACTTC; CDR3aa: CASSEGPGQGQETQYF
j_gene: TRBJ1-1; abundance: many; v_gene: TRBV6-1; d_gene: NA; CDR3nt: TGTGCCAGCCGCCTAGTAATGAACACTGAAGCTTTCTTT; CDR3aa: CASRLVMNTEAFF
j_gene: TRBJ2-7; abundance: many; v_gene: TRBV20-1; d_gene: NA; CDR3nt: TGCAGTGCCGGGACGGGGCCCTACGAGCAGTACTTC; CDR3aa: CSAGTGPYEQYF
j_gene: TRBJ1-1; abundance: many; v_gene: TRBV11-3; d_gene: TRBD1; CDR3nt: TGTGCCAGCAGCTTAGCCGGGACAGGCGGCACTGAAGCTTTCTTT; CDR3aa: CASSLAGTGGTEAFF
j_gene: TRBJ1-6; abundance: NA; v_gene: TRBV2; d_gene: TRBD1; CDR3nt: TGTGCCAGCAGAGGGACAGGGCCCTATAATTCACCCCTCCACTTT; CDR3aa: CASRGTGPYNSPLHF
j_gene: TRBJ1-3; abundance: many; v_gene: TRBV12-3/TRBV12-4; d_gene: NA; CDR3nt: TGTGCCAGCAGAAGGGACAACTCTGGAAACACCATATATTTT; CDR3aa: CASRRDNSGNTIYF
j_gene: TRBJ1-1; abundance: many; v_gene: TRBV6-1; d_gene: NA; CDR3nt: TGTGCCAGCCGCCCGGGACTGAACACTGAAGCTTTCTTT; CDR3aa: CASRPGLNTEAFF
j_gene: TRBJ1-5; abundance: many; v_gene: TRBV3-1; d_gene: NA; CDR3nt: TGTGCCAGCTCGGCTGTGGCCAATCAGCCCCAGCATTTT; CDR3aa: CASSAVANQPQHF
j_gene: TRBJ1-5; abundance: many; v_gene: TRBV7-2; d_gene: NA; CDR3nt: TGTGCCAGCAGCCCCAACAGGGATCAGCCCCAGCATTTT; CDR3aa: CASSPNRDQPQHF
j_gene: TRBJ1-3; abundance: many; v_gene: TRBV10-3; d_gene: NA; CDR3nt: TGTGCCACCCGGGGACCTCTCGGCGGGCCTGGAAACACCATATATTTT; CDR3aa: CATRGPLGGPGNTIYF
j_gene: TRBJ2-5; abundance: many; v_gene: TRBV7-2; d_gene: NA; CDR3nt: TGTGCCAGCAGCTTAGTTGGGGGGCTAAAGACCCAGTACTTC; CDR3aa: CASSLVGGLKTQYF
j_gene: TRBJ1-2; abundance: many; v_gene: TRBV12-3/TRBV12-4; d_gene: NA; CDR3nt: TGTGCCAGCAAAAGCCCAGACCCCGGCTATGGCTACACCTTC; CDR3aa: CASKSPDPGYGYTF
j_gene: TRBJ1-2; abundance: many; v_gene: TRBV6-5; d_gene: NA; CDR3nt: TGTGCCAGCAGTCCCCAGATGGGTTACTATGGCTACACCTTC; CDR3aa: CASSPQMGYYGYTF
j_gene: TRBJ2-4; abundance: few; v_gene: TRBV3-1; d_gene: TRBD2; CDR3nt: TGTGCCAGCAGCCAAGGACTAGCGGGGGTAGCCAAAAACATTCAGTACTTC; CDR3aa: CASSQGLAGVAKNIQYF
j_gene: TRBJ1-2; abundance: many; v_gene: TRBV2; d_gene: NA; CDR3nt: TGTGCCAGCAGTGTTACGTTCGAGGGGTTTAACTATGGCTACACCTTC; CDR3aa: CASSVTFEGFNYGYTF
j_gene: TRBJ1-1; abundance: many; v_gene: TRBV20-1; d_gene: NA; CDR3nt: TGCAGTGCTAGTGTGGTGGGCACTGAAGCTTTCTTT; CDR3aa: CSASVVGTEAFF
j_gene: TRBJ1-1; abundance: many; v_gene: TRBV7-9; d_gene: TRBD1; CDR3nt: TGTGCCAGCAGCCGAGAACAGGGGAATGAAGCTTTCTTT; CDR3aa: CASSREQGNEAFF
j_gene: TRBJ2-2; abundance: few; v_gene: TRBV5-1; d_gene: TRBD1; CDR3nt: TGCGCCAGCAGCCGCGGGACAGGGAACACCGGGGAGCTGTTTTTT; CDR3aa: CASSRGTGNTGELFF
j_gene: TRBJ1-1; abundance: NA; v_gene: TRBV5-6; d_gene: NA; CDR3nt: TGTGCCAGCAGCTTGCCAGGGAGAAGGGCTGAATCTTTCTTT; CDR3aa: CASSLPGRRAESFF
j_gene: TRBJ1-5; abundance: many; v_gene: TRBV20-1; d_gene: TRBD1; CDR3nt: TGCAGTGCTCTATTGGGACAGGACAATCAGCCCCAGCATTTT; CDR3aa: CSALLGQDNQPQHF
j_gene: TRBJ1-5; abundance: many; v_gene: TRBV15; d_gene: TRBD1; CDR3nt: TGTGCCACCAGCAGAGTTAGGGGACAGGGTAACCAGCCCCAGCATTTT; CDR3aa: CATSRVRGQGNQPQHF